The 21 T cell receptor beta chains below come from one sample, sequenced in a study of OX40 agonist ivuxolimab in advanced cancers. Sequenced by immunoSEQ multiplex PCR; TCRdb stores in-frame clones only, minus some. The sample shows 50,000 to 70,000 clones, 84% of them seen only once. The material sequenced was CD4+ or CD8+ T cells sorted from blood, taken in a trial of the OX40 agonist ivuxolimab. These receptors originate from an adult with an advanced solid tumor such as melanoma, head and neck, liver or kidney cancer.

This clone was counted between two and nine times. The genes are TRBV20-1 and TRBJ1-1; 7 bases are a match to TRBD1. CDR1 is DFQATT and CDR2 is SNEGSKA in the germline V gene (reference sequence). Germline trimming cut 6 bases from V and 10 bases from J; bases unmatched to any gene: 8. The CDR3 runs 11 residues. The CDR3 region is CSAPTGTLAFF. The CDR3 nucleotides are TGCAGTGCCCCGACAGGGACTCTAGCTTTCTTT.

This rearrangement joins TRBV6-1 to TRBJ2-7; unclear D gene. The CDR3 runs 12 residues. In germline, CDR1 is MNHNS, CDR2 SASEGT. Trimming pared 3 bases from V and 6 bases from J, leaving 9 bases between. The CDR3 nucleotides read TGTGCCAGCAGTGAGTACCCTCCCGAGCAGTACTTC. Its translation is CASSEYPPEQYF.

This CDR3 reads CASRPGPNTEAFF. The CDR3 DNA reads TGTGCCAGCAGACCGGGACCGAACACTGAAGCTTTCTTT. V is TRBV7-2 and J is TRBJ1-1, with D perhaps matching TRBD1 (5 bases). Trimming took 6 bases from V and 1 from J, leaving 9 bases between them. CDR1 is SGHTA and CDR2 is FQGNSA in the germline V gene. This CDR3 has 13 residues.

The chain's CDR3 is CASSLFLGGIYGYTF. In nucleotides, the CDR3 is TGTGCCAGCAGTTTATTTTTAGGGGGAATCTATGGCTACACCTTC. The genes are TRBV28 and TRBJ1-2; D may be TRBD1 (6 bases). The V end was cut by 1 base, the J end by 4 bases, with 13 bases between. This CDR3 has 15 residues. Germline V CDR1 and CDR2: MDHEN, SYDVKM.

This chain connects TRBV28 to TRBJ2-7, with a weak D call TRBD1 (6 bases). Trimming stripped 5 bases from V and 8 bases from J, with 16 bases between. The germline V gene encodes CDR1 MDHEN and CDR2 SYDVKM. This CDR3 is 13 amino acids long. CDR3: CASSLGQISKQYF. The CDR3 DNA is TGTGCCAGCAGTCTAGGACAGATTAGCAAGCAGTACTTC.

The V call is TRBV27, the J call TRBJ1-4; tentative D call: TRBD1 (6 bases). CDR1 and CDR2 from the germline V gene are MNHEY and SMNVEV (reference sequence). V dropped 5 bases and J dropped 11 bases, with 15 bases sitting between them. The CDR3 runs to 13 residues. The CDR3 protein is CASSQRTASKLFF. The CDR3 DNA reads TGTGCCAGCAGTCAAAGGACAGCAAGTAAACTGTTTTTT.

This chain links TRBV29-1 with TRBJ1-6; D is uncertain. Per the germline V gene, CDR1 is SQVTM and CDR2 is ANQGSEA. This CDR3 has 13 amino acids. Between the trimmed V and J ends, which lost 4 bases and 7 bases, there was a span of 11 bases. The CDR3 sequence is CSVAQNGNSPLHF. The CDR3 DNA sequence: TGCAGCGTTGCCCAGAACGGAAATTCACCCCTCCACTTT. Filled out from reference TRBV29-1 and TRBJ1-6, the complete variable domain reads SAVISQKPSRDICQRGTSLTIQCQVDSQVTMMFWYRQQPGQSLTLIATANQGSEATYESGFVIDKFPISRPNLTFSTLTVSNMSPEDSSIYLCSVAQNGNSPLHFGNGTRLTVT.

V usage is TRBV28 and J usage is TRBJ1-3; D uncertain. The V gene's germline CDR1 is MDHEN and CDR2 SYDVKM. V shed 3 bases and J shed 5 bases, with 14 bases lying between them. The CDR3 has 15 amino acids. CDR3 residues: CASSLSELTRNTIYF. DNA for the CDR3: TGTGCCAGCAGTTTGTCAGAGTTGACCCGAAACACCATATATTTT.

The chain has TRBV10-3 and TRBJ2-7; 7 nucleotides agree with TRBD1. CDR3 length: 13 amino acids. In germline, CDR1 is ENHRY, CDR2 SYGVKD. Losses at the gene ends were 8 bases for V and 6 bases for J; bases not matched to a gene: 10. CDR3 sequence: CAILDRFTLEQYF. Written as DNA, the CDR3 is TGTGCCATCCTGGACAGGTTTACTCTCGAGCAGTACTTC.

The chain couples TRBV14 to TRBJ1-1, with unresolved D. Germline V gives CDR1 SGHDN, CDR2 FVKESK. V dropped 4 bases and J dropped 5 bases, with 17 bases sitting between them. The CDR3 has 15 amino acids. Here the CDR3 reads CASSPLPSIKTEAFF. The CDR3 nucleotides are TGTGCCAGCAGCCCCCTGCCCAGTATCAAAACTGAAGCTTTCTTT.

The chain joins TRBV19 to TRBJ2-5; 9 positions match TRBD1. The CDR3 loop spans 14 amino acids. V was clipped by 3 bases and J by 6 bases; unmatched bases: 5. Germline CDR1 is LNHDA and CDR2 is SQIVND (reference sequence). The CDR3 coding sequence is TGTGCCAGTAGTATTTCACAGGGGGCGAAGACCCAGTACTTC. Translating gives CASSISQGAKTQYF.

For the CDR3, the DNA is TGTGCCAGCAGCTTCTTTCTTGATAACTACGAGCAGTACTTC. Encoded protein: CASSFFLDNYEQYF. V is TRBV7-8 and J is TRBJ2-7; D ambiguous. V dropped 3 bases and J dropped 3 bases, with 12 bases sitting between them. The CDR3 loop spans 14 amino acids. CDR1 and CDR2 (germline): SGHVS, FQNEAQ.

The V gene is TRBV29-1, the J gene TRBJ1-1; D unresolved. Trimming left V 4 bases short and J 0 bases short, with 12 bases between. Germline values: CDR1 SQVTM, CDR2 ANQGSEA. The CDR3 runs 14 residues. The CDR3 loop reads CSVGSVGMNTEAFF. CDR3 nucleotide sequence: TGCAGCGTTGGATCGGTCGGCATGAACACTGAAGCTTTCTTT. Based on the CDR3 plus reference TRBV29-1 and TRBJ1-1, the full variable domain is SAVISQKPSRDICQRGTSLTIQCQVDSQVTMMFWYRQQPGQSLTLIATANQGSEATYESGFVIDKFPISRPNLTFSTLTVSNMSPEDSSIYLCSVGSVGMNTEAFFGQGTRLTVV.

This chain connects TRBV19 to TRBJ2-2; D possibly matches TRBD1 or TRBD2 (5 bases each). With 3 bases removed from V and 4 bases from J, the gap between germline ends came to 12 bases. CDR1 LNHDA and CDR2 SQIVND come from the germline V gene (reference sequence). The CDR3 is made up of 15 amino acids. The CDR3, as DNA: TGTGCCAGTAGTATTACCGGGGCGGTCACCGGGGAGCTGTTTTTT. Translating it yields CASSITGAVTGELFF.

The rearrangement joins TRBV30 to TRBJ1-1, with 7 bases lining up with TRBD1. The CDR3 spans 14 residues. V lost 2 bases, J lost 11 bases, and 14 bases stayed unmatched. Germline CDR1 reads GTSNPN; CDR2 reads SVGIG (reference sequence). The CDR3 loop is CAWSRTGEGLWAFF. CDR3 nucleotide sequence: TGTGCCTGGAGTCGCACAGGGGAGGGCTTGTGGGCTTTCTTT.

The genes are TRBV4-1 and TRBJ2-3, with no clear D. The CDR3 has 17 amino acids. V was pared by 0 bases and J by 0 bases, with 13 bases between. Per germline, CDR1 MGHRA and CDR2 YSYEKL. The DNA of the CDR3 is TGCGCCAGCAGCCAAGATCCGATGTGGGATAGCACAGATACGCAGTATTTT. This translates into CASSQDPMWDSTDTQYF.

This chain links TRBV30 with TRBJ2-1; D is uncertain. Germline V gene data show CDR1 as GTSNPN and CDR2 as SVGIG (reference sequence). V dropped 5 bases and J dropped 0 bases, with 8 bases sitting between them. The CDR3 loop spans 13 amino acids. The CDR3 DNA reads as TGTGCCTGGGCGTGGAGCTCCTACAATGAGCAGTTCTTC. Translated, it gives CAWAWSSYNEQFF.

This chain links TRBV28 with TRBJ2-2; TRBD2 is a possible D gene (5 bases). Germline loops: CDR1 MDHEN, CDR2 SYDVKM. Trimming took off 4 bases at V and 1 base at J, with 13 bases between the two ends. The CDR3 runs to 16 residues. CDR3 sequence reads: CASSSAPGWNTGELFF. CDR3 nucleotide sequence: TGTGCCAGCAGTTCCGCGCCGGGATGGAACACCGGGGAGCTGTTTTTT.

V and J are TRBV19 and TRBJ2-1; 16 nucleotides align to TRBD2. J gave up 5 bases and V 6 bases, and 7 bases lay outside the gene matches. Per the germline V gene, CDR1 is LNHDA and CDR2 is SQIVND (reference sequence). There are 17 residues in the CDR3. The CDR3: CASRDRGLAGGHNEQFF. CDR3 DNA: TGTGCCAGTAGGGACAGGGGACTAGCGGGAGGGCACAATGAGCAGTTCTTC.

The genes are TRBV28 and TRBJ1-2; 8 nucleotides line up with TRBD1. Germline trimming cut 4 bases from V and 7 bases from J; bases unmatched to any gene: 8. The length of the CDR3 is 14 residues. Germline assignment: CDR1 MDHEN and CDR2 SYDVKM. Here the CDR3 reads CASSSTGTGVGYTF. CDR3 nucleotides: TGTGCCAGCAGTTCCACCGGGACAGGTGTTGGCTACACCTTC.

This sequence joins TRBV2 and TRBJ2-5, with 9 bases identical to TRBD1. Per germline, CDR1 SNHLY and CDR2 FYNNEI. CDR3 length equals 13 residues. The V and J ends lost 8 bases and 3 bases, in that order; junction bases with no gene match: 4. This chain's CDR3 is CASRDRVKETQYF. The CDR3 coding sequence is TGTGCCAGCCGGGACAGGGTAAAAGAGACCCAGTACTTC.